This T cell receptor (beta chain) was found in a study of identical twins. A remark on this clonotype: Its antigen is not identified.

Healthy Caucasians provided all donations. Per the germline V gene, CDR1 is SQVTM and CDR2 is ANQGSEA. The CDR3 has 11 residues. TCRdb re-called the 5' RACE reads through MiXCR, storing one row per CDR3 protein. The sample lists 600,000 to 700,000 distinct CDR3 sequences, 21% occurring once. Study-wide points: Where beta out-of-frame sequences were concerned, excess twin sharing was weaker. Zero-insertion results could be subject to partial confounding by invariant MAIT and iNKT cells.

These records were also assigned to another study, of T cells expressing NK-cell markers. That publication notes: For a handful of donors, these clonotypes were likewise the leading ones in the CD3+CD56-NKG2C+ fraction.

V usage is TRBV29-1 and J usage is TRBJ2-3; D is uncertain. The TCR sequence derives from a woman younger than 35 in good health. The sample consisted of PBMCs. CDR3 nucleotides: TGCACTCCTCACATTCGAGATACGCAGTATTTT. Its translation: CTPHIRDTQYF.